This record concerns one T cell receptor beta chain sequence. This record comes from a study of blood T cell repertoires in COVID-19. Turning to the study itself: Resolution of symptoms, clearance, or two negative PCRs was present in recovered Cohort 3 donors. PBMCs, B-cell-depleted T cells, or T cells provided the cDNA or gDNA that made up the material.

Only in-frame clones appear in the TCRdb table, and some are missing; sequencing was by immunoSEQ multiplex PCR. The sample yields hundreds of thousands of clones, over 75% seen once. The V gene end was trimmed by 4 bases and the J gene end by 8 bases; junction bases not matched to a gene: 4. The CDR3 loop spans 13 amino acids. Germline loops: CDR1 LNHDA, CDR2 SQIVND (reference sequence). This TCR was recovered from a middle-aged man in a cohort exposed to, infected with or recovered from COVID-19 (not recorded which). This sequence joins TRBV19 and TRBJ2-1; 8 bases align to TRBD2. The source material was PBMCs or T cells enriched from blood (not recorded which). This CDR3 is CASSKVAGHEQFF. The CDR3 DNA reads as TGTGCCAGTAGTAAGGTAGCGGGACATGAGCAGTTCTTC.